What follows are 28 T cell receptor beta chains derived from one specimen sequenced in a study of metastatic and nonmetastatic thyroid tumors. TCRdb re-analyzed the PCR reads using MiXCR. Among some 10,000 clones, under 30% were seen once, and the ten largest hold over 9.5%. Nobody among the patients had been given any treatment before thyroid surgery. The sample comprised tumor tissue. The receptors originated from a male donor with papillary thyroid cancer or a benign thyroid nodule (not recorded which). Some clones in this sample may be carry-over from other donors' samples.

In this sample, this clone turned up once. The chain joins TRBV20-1 to TRBJ2-1, with 9 bases identical to TRBD2. Germline V gene sequence: CDR1 DFQATT, CDR2 SNEGSKA (reference sequence). CDR3 length: 15 amino acids. The V segment lost 4 bases and the J segment 9 bases; nucleotides outside the gene matches: 13. This CDR3 is CSANLVAGAFPEQFF. For the CDR3, the DNA is TGCAGTGCTAATCTAGTAGCGGGAGCGTTTCCTGAGCAGTTCTTC.

The chain couples TRBV30 to TRBJ1-5; D call uncertain. This CDR3 comprises 12 residues. V lost 5 bases and J 3 bases, leaving 8 bases between the germline ends. Germline CDR1 and CDR2: GTSNPN and SVGIG (reference sequence). DNA for the CDR3: TGTGCCTGGGGCGGACCCAATCAGCCCCAGCATTTT. Encoded protein: CAWGGPNQPQHF.

This clone was found a few times. This chain connects TRBV6-6 to TRBJ1-2; 8 bases agree with TRBD1. The CDR3 extends over 16 amino acids. Germline V gives CDR1 MNHNY, CDR2 SVGAGI (reference sequence). J lost 4 bases, V lost 0 bases, and 7 bases had no gene match. CDR3 loop: CASSYSTGASFYGYTF. CDR3 in DNA: TGTGCCAGCAGTTACTCGACAGGGGCCTCATTCTATGGCTACACCTTC.

This clone rates as medium-sized. The chain joins TRBV6-1 to TRBJ2-3; 9 positions match TRBD2. Trimming removed 8 bases from V and 1 base from J; junction bases left unmatched: 10. Per germline, CDR1 MNHNS and CDR2 SASEGT. This CDR3 region has 16 residues. DNA for the CDR3: TGTGCCAGCGCACGCTGGGTAGCGGGAGGCACAGATACGCAGTATTTT. Amino acid sequence: CASARWVAGGTDTQYF.

In this sample, this clone is medium-sized (0.01 to 0.1%). This rearrangement joins TRBV6-1 to TRBJ1-2; possible D gene TRBD1, 5 bases. Looked up from germline, CDR1 is MNHNS and CDR2 is SASEGT. Trimming left V 6 bases short and J 7 bases short, with 21 bases between. The CDR3 has 15 residues. CDR3 nucleotides: TGTGCCAGCAGGTTCGGGGACGGAAGTTCCGGTGGCTACACCTTC. It codes for CASRFGDGSSGGYTF.

This clone is judged medium-sized. This chain connects TRBV28 to TRBJ1-5; D is unresolved. V was clipped by 6 bases and J by 6 bases, with 12 bases between them. The CDR3 length is 13 residues. Germline loops: CDR1 MDHEN, CDR2 SYDVKM. This CDR3 reads CASRDPGSQPQHF. CDR3 bases: TGTGCCAGCAGGGACCCTGGTAGTCAGCCCCAGCATTTT. The full variable domain, in which reference TRBV28 and TRBJ1-5 provide the parts outside the CDR3, is DVKVTQSSRYLVKRTGEKVFLECVQDMDHENMFWYRQDPGLGLRLIYFSYDVKMKEKGDIPEGYSVSREKKERFSLILESASTNQTSMYLCASRDPGSQPQHFGDGTRLSIL.

This sequence joins TRBV4-2 and TRBJ2-1, with D possibly matching TRBD1 (6 bases). This CDR3 contains 16 residues. The V and J ends lost 4 bases and 4 bases respectively, with 17 bases between them. Germline assignment: CDR1 LGHNA and CDR2 YNFKEQ. This chain's CDR3 is CASSLPQGISYNEQFF. The CDR3 bases are TGTGCCAGCAGCCTACCACAGGGCATTTCTTACAATGAGCAGTTCTTC.

By share, this clone ranks as medium-sized (0.01 to 0.1%). The chain links TRBV6-1 to TRBJ2-2; D is unresolved. Trimming stripped 6 bases from V and 3 bases from J, with 5 bases between. The germline V gene encodes CDR1 MNHNS and CDR2 SASEGT. The CDR3 is 12 amino acids. This chain's CDR3 is CASRGDTGELFF. DNA of the CDR3: TGTGCCAGCAGGGGCGACACCGGGGAGCTGTTTTTT.

By frequency in the sample, this clone is medium-sized. The rearrangement links TRBV28 to TRBJ2-7, with D perhaps matching TRBD1 or TRBD2 (5 bases each). Germline CDR1 and CDR2: MDHEN and SYDVKM. CDR3 length: 13 amino acids. The V end was cut by 7 bases, the J end by 1 base, with 11 bases between. The CDR3 sequence: CASTFGASYEQYF. As DNA, the CDR3 is TGTGCCAGCACTTTCGGGGCATCCTACGAGCAGTACTTC.

The CDR3 coding sequence is TGTGCCAGCAGCTACGGGTCTCGAAGGGCATACGAGCAGTACTTC. It encodes CASSYGSRRAYEQYF. The genes are TRBV5-6 and TRBJ2-7; D gene unclear. The V gene lost 3 bases and the J gene lost 4 bases, with 17 bases spanning the gap. This CDR3 has 15 residues. Germline V gene data show CDR1 as SGHDT and CDR2 as YYEEEE.

This clone was picked up a small number of times. One base away lies a much larger clone, so this may be a sequencing read error. The chain uses TRBV6-4 and TRBJ1-4; TRBD1 aligns across 12 bases. The CDR3 is 15 residues long. V was pared by 4 bases and J by 6 bases, with 3 bases of the junction left unmatched. CDR1 MRHNA and CDR2 SNTAGT come from the germline V gene. Written as DNA, the CDR3 is TGTGCCAGCAGTGTCGGGACAGGGGGCGATGAAAAACTGTTTTTT. Its translation: CASSVGTGGDEKLFF.

This clone is labeled as medium-sized. V is TRBV3-1 and J is TRBJ2-3; 9 nucleotides line up with TRBD2. The CDR3 has 15 residues. Germline values: CDR1 LGHDT, CDR2 YNNKEL (reference sequence). J lost 6 bases, V lost 2 bases, and 6 bases had no gene match. The CDR3 region is CASSQTSGRWDTQYF. The CDR3 DNA reads TGTGCCAGCAGCCAAACGAGCGGGAGGTGGGATACGCAGTATTTT.

At least ten counts were recorded for this clone. One base away lies a much larger clone, so this may be a sequencing read error. The chain employs TRBV20-1 and TRBJ2-3, with D unresolved. Germline values: CDR1 DFQATT, CDR2 SNEGSKA (reference sequence). The CDR3 contains 11 residues. For the CDR3, the DNA is TGCGGTTTGACTAGCACAGATACGCAGTATTTT. This translates into CGLTSTDTQYF.

The sample holds a few counts of this clone. This CDR3 is CASSLWTSGDTGELFF. CDR3 bases: TGTGCCAGCAGTTTATGGACTAGCGGGGACACCGGGGAGCTGTTTTTT. The V and J genes are TRBV28 and TRBJ2-2; 11 bases are a match to TRBD2. Germline CDR1 reads MDHEN; CDR2 reads SYDVKM. CDR3 length equals 16 residues. With V trimmed by 0 bases and J by 3 bases, 0 bases remained unmatched.

A remark on this clone: A much larger clonotype is one base distant, so this may be a read error. The chain recombines TRBV2 with TRBJ2-5; D call uncertain. Germline CDR1 reads SNHLY; CDR2 reads FYNNEI. Trimming removed 5 bases from V and 1 base from J, with 14 bases in between. The CDR3 totals 15 residues. DNA of the CDR3: TGTGCCAGCAGTAAAAAAGCGCTCAGCCAAGAGACCCAGTACTTC. Its protein product is CASSKKALSQETQYF.

This clone rates as medium-sized. This rearrangement joins TRBV6-6 to TRBJ1-2; D may be TRBD1 (5 bases). The CDR3 extends over 13 amino acids. The ends were cut back, 0 bases at V and 4 bases at J, with 6 bases in the middle. Germline V CDR1 and CDR2: MNHNY, SVGAGI (reference sequence). CDR3 sequence reads: CASSYSRGYGYTF. The CDR3 nucleotides are TGTGCCAGCAGTTACTCTAGGGGCTATGGCTACACCTTC.

The genes are TRBV24-1 and TRBJ1-2, with D unresolved. The CDR3 loop spans 14 amino acids. The V gene lost 4 bases and the J gene lost 2 bases, with 10 bases spanning the gap. Looked up from germline, CDR1 is KGHDR and CDR2 is SFDVKD. The CDR3 loop reads CATSDTDVNYGYTF. CDR3 nucleotides: TGTGCCACCAGTGACACGGACGTCAACTATGGCTACACCTTC.

The chain's CDR3 is CASSPLPGNTGELFF. CDR3 in DNA: TGTGCCAGCAGCCCCCTCCCTGGGAACACCGGGGAGCTGTTTTTT. The rearrangement links TRBV7-2 to TRBJ2-2; D uncertain. V was trimmed by 5 bases and J by 1 base, leaving 11 bases between them. This CDR3 spans 15 amino acids. Germline CDR1 SGHTA, CDR2 FQGNSA. Together with reference TRBV7-2 and TRBJ2-2, the CDR3 gives the full variable domain: GAGVSQSPSNKVTEKGKDVELRCDPISGHTALYWYRQSLGQGLEFLIYFQGNSAPDKSGLPSDRFSAERTGGSVSTLTIQRTQQEDSAVYLCASSPLPGNTGELFFGEGSRLTVL.

This clone was counted a few times. This chain connects TRBV6-1 to TRBJ2-2; a weak D match, TRBD1 (6 bases). The V and J ends lost 3 bases and 8 bases respectively, with 16 bases between them. Looked up from germline, CDR1 is MNHNS and CDR2 is SASEGT. CDR3 length: 15 amino acids. DNA for the CDR3: TGTGCCAGCAGTGAGTACCTGGGGGCGTCTGGGGAGCTGTTTTTT. Its translation is CASSEYLGASGELFF.

V is TRBV30 and J is TRBJ1-1; no firm D call. Trimming pared 3 bases from V and 10 bases from J, leaving 12 bases between. Germline V gene lookup returns CDR1 GTSNPN and CDR2 SVGIG (reference sequence). The CDR3 loop spans 11 amino acids. CDR3 nucleotides: TGTGCCTGGAGCGTCCGGATGTTAGCTTTCTTT. It yields the protein CAWSVRMLAFF.

This clone is categorized as medium-sized. This chain uses TRBV7-2 with TRBJ2-3; D gene unclear. Germline values: CDR1 SGHTA, CDR2 FQGNSA. V shed 5 bases and J shed 0 bases, with 9 bases lying between them. The CDR3 is made up of 14 amino acids. The CDR3, as DNA: TGTGCCAGCAGCCGAATACCTAGCACAGATACGCAGTATTTT. Translating gives CASSRIPSTDTQYF.

Many counts were recorded for this clone. CDR3 DNA: TGCAGCGTTCTAGGCCCGTCTCTGGGGGGGACCTTC. Translating it yields CSVLGPSLGGTF. J is TRBJ1-2 and V is TRBV29-1; TRBD1 might be the D (5 bases). CDR3 length equals 12 residues. Trimming stripped 5 bases from V and 14 bases from J, with 21 bases between. The germline V gene encodes CDR1 SQVTM and CDR2 ANQGSEA.

By share of the sample, this clone is medium-sized (0.01 to 0.1%). The genes are TRBV9 and TRBJ2-7; the D call may be TRBD1 or TRBD2 (6 bases each). Trimming removed 0 bases from V and 4 bases from J, with 14 bases in between. The length of the CDR3 is 15 residues. Germline V gene lookup returns CDR1 SGDLS and CDR2 YYNGEE. In DNA form, the CDR3 reads TGTGCCAGCAGCGTAGCTGGCGGGACACAATACGAGCAGTACTTC. Protein sequence: CASSVAGGTQYEQYF.

In this sample, this clone turned up a few times. Given a much more abundant clone one base away, this may be a read error. In nucleotides, the CDR3 is TGTGCCATCAGTGATGTGGGCTATTATGGCTACACCTTC. Protein sequence: CAISDVGYYGYTF. The rearrangement uses TRBV10-3 and TRBJ1-2; D is unclear. Germline V lookup: CDR1 ENHRY, CDR2 SYGVKD. V dropped 3 bases and J dropped 5 bases, with 10 bases sitting between them. The CDR3 loop spans 13 amino acids.

This clone is deemed medium-sized (0.01 to 0.1%). The rearrangement joins TRBV5-1 to TRBJ1-6; perhaps TRBD1 as D (5 bases). The CDR3 loop spans 15 amino acids. Trimming cost V 6 bases and J 5 bases, with 15 bases left between them. Per the germline V gene, CDR1 is SGHRS and CDR2 is YFSETQ. CDR3 residues: CASKVSGRDNSPLHF. The CDR3 DNA is TGCGCCAGCAAAGTTTCAGGCAGGGATAATTCACCCCTCCACTTT. Together with reference TRBV5-1 and TRBJ1-6, the CDR3 gives the full variable domain: KAGVTQTPRYLIKTRGQQVTLSCSPISGHRSVSWYQQTPGQGLQFLFEYFSETQRNKGNFPGRFSGRQFSNSRSEMNVSTLELGDSALYLCASKVSGRDNSPLHFGNGTRLTVT.

V usage is TRBV30 and J usage is TRBJ2-2; D gene unclear. V was trimmed by 1 base and J by 6 bases, leaving 6 bases between them. Looked up from germline, CDR1 is GTSNPN and CDR2 is SVGIG (reference sequence). The CDR3 loop spans 12 amino acids. The CDR3: CAWSDSAGELFF. The DNA for the CDR3 is TGTGCCTGGAGTGACAGTGCCGGGGAGCTGTTTTTT. The full variable domain, in which reference TRBV30 and TRBJ2-2 provide the parts outside the CDR3, is SQTIHQWPATLVQPVGSPLSLECTVEGTSNPNLYWYRQAAGRGLQLLFYSVGIGQISSEVPQNLSASRPQDRQFILSSKKLLLSDSGFYLCAWSDSAGELFFGEGSRLTVL.

V usage is TRBV6-1 and J usage is TRBJ2-1; no definite D call. The CDR3 sequence is 17 residues long. The V end lost 3 bases, the J end lost 8 bases, and 23 bases lay between the germline ends. The V gene's germline CDR1 is MNHNS and CDR2 SASEGT. The CDR3 loop reads CASSDPPLRSSFHEQFF. The CDR3 nucleotides read TGTGCCAGCAGTGACCCCCCTCTGAGGAGTAGCTTCCATGAGCAGTTCTTC.

This clone is medium-sized in the sample. The V call is TRBV7-9, the J call TRBJ2-1; D not resolved. Trimming stripped 2 bases from V and 8 bases from J, with 19 bases between. The CDR3 totals 16 residues. Germline lookup yields CDR1 SEHNR and CDR2 FQNEAQ (reference sequence). This chain's CDR3 is CASSLTISTLLYEQFF. The CDR3 DNA follows: TGTGCCAGCAGCTTAACGATAAGTACCCTCCTCTATGAGCAGTTCTTC.